This T cell receptor (beta chain) was captured by sequencing in a study of T cell responses to AZD1222 COVID-19 vaccine. The repertoire was sequenced with immunoSEQ multiplex PCR; TCRdb's copy has only in-frame clones and lacks some. The sample includes around 180,000 clones, around 92% of them seen just once. CDR1 and CDR2 (germline): DFQATT, SNEGSKA (reference sequence). The CDR3 covers 11 residues. V lost 5 bases, J lost 3 bases, and 4 bases lay in between. The source material was peripheral blood, sampled on day 0 of AZD1222 vaccination. The clonotype comes from an adult in good health. This chain links TRBV20-1 with TRBJ2-2; D call uncertain. CDR3 DNA: TGCAGTGCTTGGGACACCGGGGAGCTGTTTTTT. This translates into CSAWDTGELFF.